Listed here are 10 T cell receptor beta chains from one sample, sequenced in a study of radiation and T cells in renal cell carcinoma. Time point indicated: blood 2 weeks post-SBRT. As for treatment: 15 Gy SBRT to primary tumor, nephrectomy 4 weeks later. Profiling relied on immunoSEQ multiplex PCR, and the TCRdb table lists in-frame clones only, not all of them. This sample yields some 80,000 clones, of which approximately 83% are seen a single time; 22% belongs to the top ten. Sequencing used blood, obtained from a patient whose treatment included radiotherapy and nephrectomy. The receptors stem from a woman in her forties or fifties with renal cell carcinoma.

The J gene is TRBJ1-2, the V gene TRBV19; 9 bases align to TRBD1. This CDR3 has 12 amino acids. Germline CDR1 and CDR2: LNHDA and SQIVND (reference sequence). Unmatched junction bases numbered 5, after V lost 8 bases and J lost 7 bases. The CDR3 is CASVQGAGGYTF. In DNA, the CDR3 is TGTGCCAGTGTACAGGGGGCGGGTGGCTACACCTTC. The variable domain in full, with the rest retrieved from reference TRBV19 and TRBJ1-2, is DGGITQSPKYLFRKEGQNVTLSCEQNLNHDAMYWYRQDPGQGLRLIYYSQIVNDFQKGDIAEGYSVSREKKESFPLTVTSAQKNPTAFYLCASVQGAGGYTFGSGTRLTVV.

For the CDR3, the DNA is TGTGCCAGCATACCCACAGGGACGAACACTGAAGCTTTCTTT. This sequence encodes CASIPTGTNTEAFF. The chain employs TRBV27 and TRBJ1-1; D possibly corresponds to TRBD1 (6 bases). The CDR3 has 14 amino acids. The germline CDR1 and CDR2 sequences are MNHEY and SMNVEV (reference sequence). V was shortened by 7 bases and J by 1 base, with 13 bases between the two germline ends.

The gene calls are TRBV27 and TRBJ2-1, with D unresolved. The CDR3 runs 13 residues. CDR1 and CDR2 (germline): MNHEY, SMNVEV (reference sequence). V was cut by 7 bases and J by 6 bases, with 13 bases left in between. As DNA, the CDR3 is TGTGCCAGCACCCCGCGTTGGTCCAATGAGCAGTTCTTC. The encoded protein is CASTPRWSNEQFF.

CDR3 loop: CACPTGGAGYTF. The CDR3 DNA follows: TGTGCCTGCCCCACGGGGGGGGCTGGCTACACCTTC. This chain connects TRBV30 to TRBJ1-2; TRBD1 might be the D (6 bases). V was shortened by 6 bases and J by 7 bases, with 15 bases between the two germline ends. The CDR3 sequence is 12 residues long. The V gene's germline CDR1 is GTSNPN and CDR2 SVGIG (reference sequence).

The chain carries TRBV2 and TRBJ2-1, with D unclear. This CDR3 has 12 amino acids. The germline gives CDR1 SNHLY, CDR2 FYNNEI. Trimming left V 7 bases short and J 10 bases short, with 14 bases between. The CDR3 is CASNLGSEEQFF. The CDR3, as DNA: TGTGCCAGCAATCTCGGCTCGGAGGAGCAGTTCTTC. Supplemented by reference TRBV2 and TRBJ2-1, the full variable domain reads EPEVTQTPSHQVTQMGQEVILRCVPISNHLYFYWYRQILGQKVEFLVSFYNNEISEKSEIFDDQFSVERPDGSNFTLKIRSTKLEDSAMYFCASNLGSEEQFFGPGTRLTVL.

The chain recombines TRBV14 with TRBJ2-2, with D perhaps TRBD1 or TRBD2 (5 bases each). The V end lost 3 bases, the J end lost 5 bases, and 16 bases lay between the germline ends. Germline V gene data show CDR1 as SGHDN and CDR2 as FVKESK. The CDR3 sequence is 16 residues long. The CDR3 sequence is CASSHFTGGSTGELFF. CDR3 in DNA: TGTGCCAGCAGCCATTTTACTGGGGGAAGTACCGGGGAGCTGTTTTTT. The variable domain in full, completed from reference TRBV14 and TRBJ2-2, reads EAGVTQFPSHSVIEKGQTVTLRCDPISGHDNLYWYRRVMGKEIKFLLHFVKESKQDESGMPNNRFLAERTGGTYSTLKVQPAELEDSGVYFCASSHFTGGSTGELFFGEGSRLTVL.

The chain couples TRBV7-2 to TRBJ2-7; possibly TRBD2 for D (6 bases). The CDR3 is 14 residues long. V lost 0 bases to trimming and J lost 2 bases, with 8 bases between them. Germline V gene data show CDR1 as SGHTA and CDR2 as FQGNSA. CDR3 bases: TGTGCCAGCAGCTTAGCGCCGGGAGCCTACGAGCAGTACTTC. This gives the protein CASSLAPGAYEQYF.

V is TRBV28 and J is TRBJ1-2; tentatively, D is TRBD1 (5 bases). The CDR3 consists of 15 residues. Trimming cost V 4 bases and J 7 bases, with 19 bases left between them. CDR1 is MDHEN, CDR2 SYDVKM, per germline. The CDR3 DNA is TGTGCCAGCAGTTCCCATGGAGGGGAAAACGGTGGCTACACCTTC. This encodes CASSSHGGENGGYTF.

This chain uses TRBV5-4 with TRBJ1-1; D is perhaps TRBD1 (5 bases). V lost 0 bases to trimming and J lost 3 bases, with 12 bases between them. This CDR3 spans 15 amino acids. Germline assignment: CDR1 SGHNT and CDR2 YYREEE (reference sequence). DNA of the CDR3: TGTGCCAGCAGCTTGGCCCTAGGGGAAGACACTGAAGCTTTCTTT. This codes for CASSLALGEDTEAFF.

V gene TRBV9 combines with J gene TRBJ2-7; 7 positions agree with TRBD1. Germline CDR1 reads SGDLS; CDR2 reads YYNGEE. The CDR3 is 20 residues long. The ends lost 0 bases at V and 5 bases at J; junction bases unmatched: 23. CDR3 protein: CASSVVEGLYRQGLDDEQYF. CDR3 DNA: TGTGCCAGCAGCGTAGTTGAGGGGTTATATAGACAGGGCCTGGACGACGAGCAGTACTTC.